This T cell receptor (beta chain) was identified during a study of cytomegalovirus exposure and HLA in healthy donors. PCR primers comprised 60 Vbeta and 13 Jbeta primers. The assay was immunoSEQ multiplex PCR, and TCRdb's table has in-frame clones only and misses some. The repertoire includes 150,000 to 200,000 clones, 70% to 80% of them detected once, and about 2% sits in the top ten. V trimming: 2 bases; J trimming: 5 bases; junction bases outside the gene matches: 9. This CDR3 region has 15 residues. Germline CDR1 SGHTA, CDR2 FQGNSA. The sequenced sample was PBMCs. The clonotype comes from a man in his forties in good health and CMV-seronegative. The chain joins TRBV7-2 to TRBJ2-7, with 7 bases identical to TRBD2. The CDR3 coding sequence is TGTGCCAGCAGCTTATGGTGGGAGGGCCGCCACGAGCAGTACTTC. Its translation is CASSLWWEGRHEQYF.